These 31 T cell receptor beta chains came from one sample sequenced in a study of shared clonotypes between healthy human individuals. Positively selected for CCR7, the CD45RO-negative cells used as naive CD8 cells excluded terminally differentiated effector memory CD45RA+ cells. Only in-frame clones appear in the TCRdb table, and some are missing; sequencing was by immunoSEQ multiplex PCR. The sample has about 680,000 clones; about 92% are singletons. The sequencing sample was made of naive CD8+ T cells sorted from blood. The receptors derive from a young man in good health.

This rearrangement joins TRBV27 to TRBJ2-1, with 10 bases fitting TRBD2. The trim removed 0 bases at V and 3 bases at J, leaving 2 bases unmatched. The CDR3 spans 16 residues. Germline CDR1 is MNHEY and CDR2 is SMNVEV (reference sequence). The CDR3 region is CASSLSVAGGYNEQFF. The CDR3 region has the DNA TGTGCCAGCAGTTTATCGGTAGCGGGAGGCTACAATGAGCAGTTCTTC.

The CDR3 nucleotides read TGTGCCAGCAGCTCACTTAGAGGGGGCCCAAGCTCCTACGAGCAGTACTTC. Protein: CASSSLRGGPSSYEQYF. The chain carries TRBV7-9 and TRBJ2-7; 7 bases are a match to TRBD1. The CDR3 runs to 17 residues. Per germline, CDR1 SEHNR and CDR2 FQNEAQ (reference sequence). V gave up 4 bases and J gave up 0 bases; unmatched junction bases: 12.

The chain is built from TRBV5-4 and TRBJ1-2, with D perhaps matching TRBD1 (5 bases). V lost 1 base to trimming and J lost 2 bases, with 15 bases between them. Germline lookup yields CDR1 SGHNT and CDR2 YYREEE (reference sequence). This CDR3 has 16 amino acids. The CDR3 sequence: CASSLLSGFVNYGYTF. Written as DNA, the CDR3 is TGTGCCAGCAGCTTGCTGTCAGGGTTTGTCAACTATGGCTACACCTTC.

V usage is TRBV30 and J usage is TRBJ1-3, with 9 nucleotides matching TRBD1. The CDR3 loop spans 15 amino acids. Trimming removed 8 bases from V and 4 bases from J; junction bases left unmatched: 12. The germline CDR1 and CDR2 sequences are GTSNPN and SVGIG (reference sequence). CDR3 region: CARTTGGAEGNTIYF. The CDR3 DNA reads as TGTGCCCGTACTACAGGGGGCGCGGAGGGAAACACCATATATTTT.

This chain connects TRBV10-3 to TRBJ1-2, with a weak D call TRBD1 (5 bases). The CDR3 length is 17 residues. Trimming removed 0 bases from V and 6 bases from J, with 20 bases in between. CDR1 ENHRY and CDR2 SYGVKD come from the germline V gene. The CDR3 spells CAISESSLLGADDGYTF. CDR3 nucleotide sequence: TGTGCCATCAGTGAGTCAAGCCTTCTCGGGGCGGACGATGGCTACACCTTC.

The chain carries TRBV29-1 and TRBJ2-1; 9 nucleotides align to TRBD2. This CDR3 has 14 amino acids. Germline V gene sequence: CDR1 SQVTM, CDR2 ANQGSEA. Trimming cost V 3 bases and J 4 bases; bases outside gene matches: 4. The CDR3 sequence: CSVDKTSGYNEQFF. The CDR3 DNA follows: TGCAGCGTTGACAAGACTAGCGGTTACAATGAGCAGTTCTTC.

J is TRBJ2-5 and V is TRBV30, with D possibly being TRBD2 (6 bases). Germline assignment: CDR1 GTSNPN and CDR2 SVGIG (reference sequence). The V end lost 1 base, the J end lost 3 bases, and 15 bases lay between the germline ends. The CDR3 spans 15 residues. CDR3 in amino acids: CAWSDPRDLEETQYF. CDR3 nucleotide sequence: TGTGCCTGGAGTGACCCCCGGGACTTAGAAGAGACCCAGTACTTC.

This chain links TRBV18 with TRBJ2-7; 8 bases align to TRBD2. The CDR3 consists of 15 residues. After removal of 3 bases from V and 6 bases from J, the junction contained 10 bases not matched to a gene. Germline CDR1 and CDR2: KGHSH and LQKENI. CDR3 protein: CASSPKVPGGGEQYF. The CDR3 DNA reads as TGTGCCAGCTCACCGAAAGTCCCGGGGGGGGGCGAGCAGTACTTC. Together with reference TRBV18 and TRBJ2-7, the CDR3 gives the full variable domain: NAGVMQNPRHLVRRRGQEARLRCSPMKGHSHVYWYRQLPEEGLKFMVYLQKENIIDESGMPKERFSAEFPKEGPSILRIQQVVRGDSAAYFCASSPKVPGGGEQYFGPGTRLTVT.

This clone was observed a single time. This rearrangement joins TRBV28 to TRBJ1-1; D is unresolved. Trimming shortened V by 11 bases and J by 0 bases, and 7 bases separated the two germline ends. Per the germline V gene, CDR1 is MDHEN and CDR2 is SYDVKM. There are 11 residues in the CDR3. The CDR3 DNA sequence: TGTGCCGCGCGGTTGAACACTGAAGCTTTCTTT. Its translation is CAARLNTEAFF.

The chain links TRBV5-4 to TRBJ2-7, with D possibly being TRBD2 (5 bases). Germline loops: CDR1 SGHNT, CDR2 YYREEE (reference sequence). Trimming took 2 bases from V and 4 from J, leaving 16 bases between them. The CDR3 length is 15 residues. CDR3 nucleotide sequence: TGTGCCAGCAGCTTTTCGTTGGAGCGGCGGTACGAGCAGTACTTC. Translated, it gives CASSFSLERRYEQYF.

This rearrangement joins TRBV7-3 to TRBJ1-3; 9 bases are shared with TRBD1. The junction had 13 bases not matched to a gene; V was cut back by 2 bases and J by 2 bases. Germline CDR1 SGHTA, CDR2 FQGTGA. There are 19 residues in the CDR3. CDR3 DNA: TGTGCCAGCAGCTTATTCGGTCCCGGGACAGGGTCGACTGGAAACACCATATATTTT. Protein product: CASSLFGPGTGSTGNTIYF.

The V gene is TRBV5-1, the J gene TRBJ1-1; 10 bases line up with TRBD1. J was trimmed by 6 bases and V by 5 bases; bases with no gene match: 7. The length of the CDR3 is 14 residues. Germline V gene data show CDR1 as SGHRS and CDR2 as YFSETQ. The CDR3 nucleotides read TGCGCCAGCAGTCGAACCGGGACAGGGGCTGAAGCTTTCTTT. It encodes CASSRTGTGAEAFF.

The CDR3 bases are TGCAGCGTTGGGGGTCAAACAGGAGAAAGTGGTCATCGGGCCTACGAGCAGTACTTC. It encodes CSVGGQTGESGHRAYEQYF. The chain has TRBV29-1 and TRBJ2-7, with a possible D match to TRBD1 (5 bases). CDR3 size: 19 residues. The V gene lost 4 bases and the J gene lost 2 bases, with 30 bases spanning the gap. The germline V gene has CDR1 SQVTM and CDR2 ANQGSEA.

The rearrangement links TRBV29-1 to TRBJ2-7; 8 positions agree with TRBD2. The germline V gene has CDR1 SQVTM and CDR2 ANQGSEA. V shed 3 bases and J 0 bases; nucleotides not matched to a gene: 1. This CDR3 contains 13 residues. The CDR3 reads CSVDSGGSYEQYF. CDR3 nucleotides: TGCAGCGTTGACAGCGGGGGCTCCTACGAGCAGTACTTC.

The rearrangement links TRBV19 to TRBJ2-2, with a weak D call TRBD1 (6 bases). The length of the CDR3 is 15 residues. Between the trimmed V and J ends, which lost 8 bases and 4 bases, there was a span of 17 bases. The germline gives CDR1 LNHDA, CDR2 SQIVND (reference sequence). The CDR3 DNA is TGTGCCAGTTCTTGGGGTCAGGGGTCCACCGGGGAGCTGTTTTTT. Translation: CASSWGQGSTGELFF.

The table lists this clone with a count of one. The V call is TRBV21-1, the J call TRBJ1-2. TRBV21-1 is noted as a pseudogene. This CDR3 contains 14 residues. The CDR3 sequence: CASRKQRSGNGYTF. CDR3 DNA: TGTGCCAGCAGAAAGCAAAGATCGGGAAATGGCTACACCTTC.

This sequence joins TRBV29-1 and TRBJ2-5; TRBD1 agrees at 10 bases. Looked up from germline, CDR1 is SQVTM and CDR2 is ANQGSEA. The CDR3 length is 13 residues. J was trimmed by 4 bases and V by 6 bases; bases with no gene match: 5. DNA of the CDR3: TGCAGCGTATGGGACAGGGGAGGAGAGACCCAGTACTTC. Protein: CSVWDRGGETQYF.

The J gene is TRBJ1-2, the V gene TRBV6-6, with D unclear. From germline, CDR1 is MNHNY and CDR2 SVGAGI (reference sequence). This CDR3 contains 14 residues. Trimming stripped 0 bases from V and 4 bases from J, with 9 bases between. CDR3 region: CASSYSTPSYGYTF. The CDR3, as DNA: TGTGCCAGCAGTTACTCGACTCCTAGCTATGGCTACACCTTC.

The chain carries TRBV11-2 and TRBJ2-7, with D possibly TRBD1 on 7 matching bases. The CDR3 extends over 15 amino acids. V shed 2 bases and J shed 3 bases, with 14 bases lying between them. The germline V gene encodes CDR1 SGHAT and CDR2 FQNNGV. The CDR3: CASSLQAGQHYEQYF. CDR3 nucleotide sequence: TGTGCCAGCAGCTTACAGGCGGGACAGCACTACGAGCAGTACTTC.

The chain employs TRBV6-6 and TRBJ2-1, with 10 bases aligning to TRBD2. This CDR3 is 13 amino acids long. Germline loops: CDR1 MNHNY, CDR2 SVGAGI (reference sequence). V was pared by 9 bases and J by 5 bases, with 4 bases of the junction left unmatched. For the CDR3, the DNA is TGTGCCAGTTTGCTAGCGGGAGACAATGAGCAGTTCTTC. This translates into CASLLAGDNEQFF.

The chain joins TRBV5-1 to TRBJ2-3; tentatively, D is TRBD2 (5 bases). The germline CDR1 and CDR2 sequences are SGHRS and YFSETQ. V shed 4 bases and J shed 4 bases, with 13 bases lying between them. CDR3 size: 14 residues. CDR3 sequence reads: CASSPGLVSDTQYF. In DNA, the CDR3 is TGCGCCAGCAGCCCCGGACTTGTGTCAGATACGCAGTATTTT.

The J gene is TRBJ2-7, the V gene TRBV25-1, with D perhaps TRBD1 (6 bases). CDR1 and CDR2 (germline): MGHDK, SYGVNS. The CDR3 is 15 residues long. Between the trimmed V and J ends, which lost 6 bases and 2 bases, there was a span of 17 bases. DNA for the CDR3: TGTGCCAGCAGACCGATACAGGGTTCTCCCTACGAGCAGTACTTC. Its translation: CASRPIQGSPYEQYF.

This clone occurred a few times. This chain links TRBV20-1 with TRBJ2-7; no definite D call. CDR1 and CDR2 (germline): DFQATT, SNEGSKA (reference sequence). The CDR3 runs 10 residues. The V end was cut by 3 bases, the J end by 5 bases, with 5 bases between. The CDR3 sequence is CSARSDEQYF. The CDR3 DNA is TGCAGTGCTAGGTCGGACGAGCAGTACTTC.

With respect to this clone: An end of the junction differs from the germline gene, which may be a read error. The chain recombines TRBV7-7 with TRBJ1-3; D remains ambiguous. There are 14 residues in the CDR3. Germline V CDR1 and CDR2: SSHAT, FNYEAQ (reference sequence). CDR3 nucleotides: TGTGCTAGCAGCTTAAAGGGTGCTGGAAACACCATATATTTT. Protein product: CASSLKGAGNTIYF.

This chain links TRBV6-6 with TRBJ1-1; perhaps TRBD1 as D (5 bases). Trimming pared 2 bases from V and 1 base from J, leaving 8 bases between. Germline V gene data show CDR1 as MNHNY and CDR2 as SVGAGI (reference sequence). This CDR3 region has 14 residues. CDR3 in amino acids: CASSYGGWNTEAFF. For the CDR3, the DNA is TGTGCCAGCAGTTACGGGGGGTGGAACACTGAAGCTTTCTTT.

The chain uses TRBV9 and TRBJ1-4; D is unresolved. The CDR3 totals 14 residues. Trimming took off 1 base at V and 7 bases at J, with 11 bases between the two ends. Germline CDR1 reads SGDLS; CDR2 reads YYNGEE. Written as DNA, the CDR3 is TGTGCCAGCAGCGTACTCCCGGCAGCTGAAAAACTGTTTTTT. Translating it yields CASSVLPAAEKLFF.

The sample holds one count of this clone. The V call is TRBV30, the J call TRBJ2-7; D is undetermined. Germline CDR1 GTSNPN, CDR2 SVGIG (reference sequence). The CDR3 runs to 12 residues. V dropped 0 bases and J dropped 5 bases, with 8 bases sitting between them. The CDR3 sequence: CAWSVVGHEQYF. DNA for the CDR3: TGTGCCTGGAGTGTGGTAGGCCACGAGCAGTACTTC.

This sequence joins TRBV29-1 and TRBJ2-7; D gene uncertain. Trimming stripped 4 bases from V and 2 bases from J, with 9 bases between. The germline CDR1 and CDR2 sequences are SQVTM and ANQGSEA. This CDR3 is built from 12 residues. The CDR3 sequence: CSVVFEPYEQYF. CDR3 DNA sequence: TGCAGCGTTGTTTTTGAGCCCTACGAGCAGTACTTC.

This clone was recorded only once. V usage is TRBV6-6 and J usage is TRBJ1-5, with 10 bases matching TRBD1. Germline V gene data show CDR1 as MNHNY and CDR2 as SVGAGI (reference sequence). V shed 2 bases and J 6 bases; nucleotides not matched to a gene: 7. The CDR3 is 16 residues long. The CDR3 region is CASSYLRQGASQPQHF. The DNA of the CDR3 is TGTGCCAGCAGTTACCTCCGACAGGGGGCCTCTCAGCCCCAGCATTTT.

The chain uses TRBV7-6 and TRBJ2-2, with D unresolved. Trimming stripped 5 bases from V and 0 bases from J, with 7 bases between. Germline CDR1 and CDR2: SGHVS and FNYEAQ. The length of the CDR3 is 14 residues. CDR3 sequence reads: CASSPHSNTGELFF. The CDR3 DNA reads as TGTGCCAGCAGCCCTCACTCGAACACCGGGGAGCTGTTTTTT.

The V gene is TRBV13, the J gene TRBJ2-2, with D possibly TRBD1 on 6 matching bases. CDR1 is PRHDT and CDR2 is FYEKMQ in the germline V gene (reference sequence). V was cut by 0 bases and J by 1 base, with 6 bases left in between. This CDR3 has 15 residues. CDR3: CASSLGGQNTGELFF. In DNA form, the CDR3 reads TGTGCCAGCAGCTTAGGGGGACAGAACACCGGGGAGCTGTTTTTT.